These 18 T cell receptor beta chains were all obtained from the same sample, sequenced in a study of T cell clonotyping in hematopoietic cell transplantation. Documented time point: recipient sample about 28 days before transplant, after cytoreduction. This table comes from immunoSEQ multiplex PCR, and its TCRdb copy is limited to in-frame clones, with some not included. The sample holds some 19,000 clones, 60% to 80% seen once. Sequencing was performed on peripheral blood mononuclear cells, taken before stem cell transplant. All receptors derive from a man aged 55 to 70 with acute myeloid leukemia. Some clones in this sample may be carry-over from other donors' samples.

Here the CDR3 reads CASSPLDRGVSGANVLTF. As DNA, the CDR3 is TGTGCCAGCAGTCCGCTGGACAGGGGGGTTTCTGGGGCCAACGTCCTGACTTTC. V and J are TRBV27 and TRBJ2-6, with 10 bases that match TRBD1. The J segment lost 1 base and the V segment lost 5 bases, leaving 8 bases of the junction unmatched. The CDR3 is made up of 18 amino acids. Per germline, CDR1 MNHEY and CDR2 SMNVEV (reference sequence).

V gene TRBV9 combines with J gene TRBJ2-5, with D perhaps matching TRBD1 (6 bases). Per germline, CDR1 SGDLS and CDR2 YYNGEE. The CDR3 sequence is 15 residues long. Deletions cut 2 bases from V and 2 bases from J, with 13 bases between. CDR3: CASSVSRGIQETQYF. The CDR3 bases are TGTGCCAGCAGCGTGAGCAGGGGAATACAAGAGACCCAGTACTTC.

The rearrangement uses TRBV23-1 and TRBJ2-1; tentatively, D is TRBD2 (5 bases). Being an ORF, TRBV23-1 has a function that is uncertain. The CDR3 totals 15 residues. The ends were cut back, 4 bases at V and 6 bases at J, with 16 bases in the middle. The CDR3: CASSRIGRAGNEQFF. The CDR3 nucleotides read TGCGCCAGCAGTCGTATCGGGCGGGCGGGCAATGAGCAGTTCTTC.

The chain combines TRBV30 with TRBJ1-1, with 9 positions matching TRBD1. Germline V gives CDR1 GTSNPN, CDR2 SVGIG (reference sequence). The CDR3 loop spans 13 amino acids. Unmatched junction bases numbered 4, after V lost 4 bases and J lost 4 bases. In DNA form, the CDR3 reads TGTGCCTGGAAGAGGGGACAGGGCACTGAAGCTTTCTTT. Translation: CAWKRGQGTEAFF.

Only a few counts were recorded for this clone. The chain carries TRBV10-3 and TRBJ2-5, with TRBD2 as a possible D gene (7 bases). CDR1 ENHRY and CDR2 SYGVKD come from the germline V gene. V dropped 10 bases and J dropped 1 base, with 22 bases sitting between them. The CDR3 covers 16 residues. The CDR3 DNA is TGTGCCACTACCGGAGGGGGGGGGCTCCTCCAAGAGACCCAGTACTTC. Amino acids: CATTGGGGLLQETQYF.

The chain employs TRBV7-9 and TRBJ1-2, with D perhaps TRBD1 (5 bases). The V end was cut by 5 bases, the J end by 4 bases, with 11 bases between. The CDR3 extends over 13 amino acids. Per germline, CDR1 SEHNR and CDR2 FQNEAQ (reference sequence). CDR3 sequence: CASSVQGTYGYTF. The CDR3 DNA is TGTGCCAGCAGCGTTCAGGGTACCTATGGCTACACCTTC.

This clone was seen just once. The V gene is TRBV6-5, the J gene TRBJ2-7, with D tentatively TRBD2 (6 bases). The CDR3 is 15 residues long. The germline V and J ends were trimmed by 5 bases and 7 bases, with 21 bases remaining between them. Germline V gene sequence: CDR1 MNHEY, CDR2 SVGAGI. CDR3 in amino acids: CASSTLGGGVGEQYF. The CDR3 nucleotides are TGTGCCAGCAGTACCCTCGGTGGCGGGGTGGGGGAGCAGTACTTC.

The V gene is TRBV4-3, the J gene TRBJ1-1; 10 bases map to TRBD1. The trim removed 0 bases at V and 5 bases at J, leaving 3 bases unmatched. Germline V gene lookup returns CDR1 LGHNA and CDR2 YSLEER. The CDR3 contains 15 residues. As DNA, the CDR3 is TGCGCCAGCAGCCAAGAGAGGGACAGGGGAACTGAAGCTTTCTTT. Amino acids: CASSQERDRGTEAFF.

The chain has TRBV6-1 and TRBJ1-5; possible D gene TRBD1, 5 bases. The CDR3 is 14 amino acids. V gave up 10 bases and J gave up 7 bases, with 20 bases separating them. CDR1 MNHNS and CDR2 SASEGT come from the germline V gene. CDR3 DNA: TGTGCCACCAAACCTTCAGGGAGCGGGCAGCCCCAGCATTTT. Amino acid sequence: CATKPSGSGQPQHF.

The CDR3 DNA follows: TGTGCCAGCAGCATCAGGCGACTAGCCGCCCACTACGAGCAGTACTTC. Protein sequence: CASSIRRLAAHYEQYF. The V call is TRBV7-2, the J call TRBJ2-7, with TRBD2 matching over 7 bases. There are 16 residues in the CDR3. CDR1 SGHTA and CDR2 FQGNSA come from the germline V gene. J was trimmed by 3 bases and V by 5 bases; bases with no gene match: 13.

The rearrangement uses TRBV9 and TRBJ1-2, with no clear D. This CDR3 comprises 13 residues. The germline V gene encodes CDR1 SGDLS and CDR2 YYNGEE. The V and J ends lost 0 bases and 8 bases respectively, with 11 bases between them. As DNA, the CDR3 is TGTGCCAGCAGCGTAGTTGGATCGGACGGCTACACCTTC. Amino acids: CASSVVGSDGYTF.

This sequence joins TRBV5-1 and TRBJ1-1, with 9 positions matching TRBD1. Trimming removed 2 bases from V and 3 bases from J; junction bases left unmatched: 5. Germline assignment: CDR1 SGHRS and CDR2 YFSETQ. The length of the CDR3 is 15 residues. The CDR3 DNA is TGCGCCAGCAGCTTTGGCGGGACAGGGTACACTGAAGCTTTCTTT. This gives the protein CASSFGGTGYTEAFF.

The rearrangement links TRBV9 to TRBJ1-5; 12 bases align to TRBD1. Germline CDR1 reads SGDLS; CDR2 reads YYNGEE. Unmatched junction bases numbered 13, after V lost 3 bases and J lost 15 bases. There are 15 residues in the CDR3. CDR3 region: CASSAPGTGGPILHF. The CDR3 DNA sequence: TGTGCCAGCAGCGCACCCGGGACAGGGGGCCCAATTTTGCATTTT.

V and J are TRBV19 and TRBJ1-1, with D unresolved. V shed 1 base and J shed 0 bases, with 6 bases lying between them. The CDR3 sequence is 14 residues long. Germline assignment: CDR1 LNHDA and CDR2 SQIVND (reference sequence). CDR3 sequence (DNA): TGTGCCAGTAGTATAGGGTCCATGAACACTGAAGCTTTCTTT. Protein: CASSIGSMNTEAFF. Looking up the rest from reference TRBV19 and TRBJ1-1 gives the full variable domain: DGGITQSPKYLFRKEGQNVTLSCEQNLNHDAMYWYRQDPGQGLRLIYYSQIVNDFQKGDIAEGYSVSREKKESFPLTVTSAQKNPTAFYLCASSIGSMNTEAFFGQGTRLTVV.

This clone occurred once. The rearrangement uses TRBV2 and TRBJ2-3, with D perhaps TRBD2 (6 bases). The CDR3 length is 16 residues. The V end was cut by 4 bases, the J end by 2 bases, with 16 bases between. Germline V gene lookup returns CDR1 SNHLY and CDR2 FYNNEI. CDR3 DNA: TGTGCCAGCAGTGTAGGACTAAACCGTGACACAGATACGCAGTATTTT. This encodes CASSVGLNRDTDTQYF.

The rearrangement links TRBV18 to TRBJ2-7; D is perhaps TRBD1 or TRBD2 (6 bases each). This CDR3 has 15 amino acids. The germline V and J ends were trimmed by 1 base and 0 bases, with 10 bases remaining between them. Germline loops: CDR1 KGHSH, CDR2 LQKENI. CDR3 region: CASSPREDSSYEQYF. DNA of the CDR3: TGTGCCAGCTCACCACGGGAGGACAGCTCCTACGAGCAGTACTTC.

This clone was picked up a small number of times. The J gene is TRBJ2-3, the V gene TRBV18; TRBD1 aligns across 9 bases. Germline CDR1 reads KGHSH; CDR2 reads LQKENI. J was trimmed by 5 bases and V by 6 bases; bases with no gene match: 6. This CDR3 spans 14 amino acids. CDR3 region: CASSQTGGLDTQYF. The CDR3 nucleotides are TGTGCCAGCTCCCAAACAGGGGGCCTAGATACGCAGTATTTT.

The chain has TRBV25-1 and TRBJ1-5; D is possibly TRBD1 (5 bases). There are 16 residues in the CDR3. Germline V gene sequence: CDR1 MGHDK, CDR2 SYGVNS. Trimming stripped 2 bases from V and 0 bases from J, with 11 bases between. CDR3 in amino acids: CASSEPRGYSNQPQHF. The CDR3 DNA reads TGTGCCAGCAGTGAACCTAGGGGATATAGCAATCAGCCCCAGCATTTT.